This entry describes one T cell receptor beta chain. Antigen: not known. The CDR3 runs to 16 residues. The germline V gene encodes CDR1 SEHNR and CDR2 FQNEAQ (reference sequence). V shed 1 base, J shed 6 bases, and the junction held 9 bases outside the gene matches. The data derive from a study of cytomegalovirus exposure and HLA in healthy donors. Findings of the study overall: The authors excluded some V segments, including TRBV6-2 and TRBV6-3, as indistinguishable.

The PCR used 60 Vbeta and 13 Jbeta primers. Profiled with immunoSEQ multiplex PCR; TCRdb holds only in-frame clones, not every one. This table holds some 130,000 clones, about four fifths found once. This sequence originates from a man aged 25-45 years in good health. The sample taken for sequencing was PBMCs. J is TRBJ2-1 and V is TRBV7-9; 7 bases agree with TRBD2. Here the CDR3 DNA reads TGTGCCAGCAGCTTAGTCGGGGCGGGAGCTGCCAATGAGCAGTTCTTC. Protein: CASSLVGAGAANEQFF.